Each of the 5 T cell receptor beta chains below was sequenced from the same sample in a study of T cell responses to AZD1222 COVID-19 vaccine (dated by TCRdb to the early 2020s). This specimen's time point label, interpreted: about 28 days (+/-7) after the second vaccine dose. Libraries were made using the immunoSEQ multiplex PCR assay. TCRdb took this table from immuneACCESS and kept in-frame rearrangements with V and J called. Such tables lack part of the clones; where checked against another copy, unresolved V genes explain under half of the gap, and the rest is unexplained. The sample yields 120,000 or so clones; roughly 92% were counted once. More than 2% of the sample rests with the top ten. This sample comprised peripheral blood, obtained 28 days after the second AZD1222 dose. These receptors came from an adult who received the AZD1222 COVID-19 vaccine.

The chain has TRBV3-1 (or the pseudogene TRBV3-2) and TRBJ2-3, with D possibly matching TRBD2 (6 bases). Germline CDR1 reads LGHDT; CDR2 reads YNNKEL (reference sequence). V was clipped by 2 bases and J by 1 base, with 7 bases between them. This CDR3 comprises 14 residues. The CDR3: CASSQREGTDTQYF. The CDR3 coding sequence is TGTGCCAGCAGCCAAAGGGAGGGCACAGATACGCAGTATTTT.

The chain carries TRBV4-1 and TRBJ1-5; 7 positions match TRBD1. The germline V gene has CDR1 MGHRA and CDR2 YSYEKL. This CDR3 spans 15 amino acids. J gave up 4 bases and V 1 base, and 4 bases lay outside the gene matches. CDR3 in DNA: TGCGCCAGCAGCCAAGGCGACAGGGCGAATCAGCCCCAGCATTTT. It is translated as CASSQGDRANQPQHF.

V usage is TRBV11-2 and J usage is TRBJ2-7; 9 nucleotides agree with TRBD1. Germline CDR1 reads SGHAT; CDR2 reads FQNNGV. The CDR3 contains 15 residues. The V gene end was trimmed by 5 bases and the J gene end by 6 bases; junction bases not matched to a gene: 11. CDR3 DNA: TGTGCCAGCAGCCCCCGGGACAGGGTTCCTGTCGAGCAGTACTTC. This gives the protein CASSPRDRVPVEQYF.

J is TRBJ1-6 and V is TRBV5-6; D uncertain. The germline V gene has CDR1 SGHDT and CDR2 YYEEEE. The V end was cut by 4 bases, the J end by 2 bases, with 10 bases between. The CDR3 contains 15 residues. The CDR3 nucleotides read TGTGCCAGCAGCCCGGACGGGGCCTATAATTCACCCCTCCACTTT. Translation: CASSPDGAYNSPLHF.

The gene calls are TRBV2 and TRBJ1-5; 8 positions agree with TRBD1. J was trimmed by 0 bases and V by 6 bases; bases with no gene match: 4. Germline CDR1 SNHLY, CDR2 FYNNEI. The CDR3 runs 15 residues. The CDR3 sequence is CASSGQGYSNQPQHF. CDR3 nucleotides: TGTGCCAGCAGCGGACAGGGATATAGCAATCAGCCCCAGCATTTT.